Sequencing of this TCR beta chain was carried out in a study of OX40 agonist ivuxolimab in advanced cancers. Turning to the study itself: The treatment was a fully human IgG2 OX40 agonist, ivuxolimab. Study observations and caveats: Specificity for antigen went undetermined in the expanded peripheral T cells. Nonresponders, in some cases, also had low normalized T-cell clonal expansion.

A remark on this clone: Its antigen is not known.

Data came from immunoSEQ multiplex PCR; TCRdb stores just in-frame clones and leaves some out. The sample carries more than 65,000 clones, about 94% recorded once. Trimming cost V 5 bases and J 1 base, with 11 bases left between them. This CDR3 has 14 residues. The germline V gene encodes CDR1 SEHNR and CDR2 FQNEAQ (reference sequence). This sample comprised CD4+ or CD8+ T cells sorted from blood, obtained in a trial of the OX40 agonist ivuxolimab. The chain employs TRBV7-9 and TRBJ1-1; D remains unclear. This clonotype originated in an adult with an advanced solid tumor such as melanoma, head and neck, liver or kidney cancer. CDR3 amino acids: CASSITGKNTEAFF. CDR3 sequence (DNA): TGTGCCAGCAGCATAACGGGGAAGAACACTGAAGCTTTCTTT.